Below, 26 T cell receptor beta chains from the same sample are listed, as sequenced in a study of T-cell memory formation after mild COVID-19. TCRdb re-called the 5' RACE reads with MiXCR, one entry per CDR3 protein. Among 35,000 to 40,000 distinct CDR3 sequences listed, 6% to 6.5% were seen once. The material sequenced was PBMCs or a T cell subset sorted from them (not recorded which). The receptors shown here come from an adult who had mild COVID-19 (a few samples of this study predate the infection). Cell type and time point are not known.

A few counts support this clonotype. The V gene is TRBV7-9, the J gene TRBJ2-7; 7 bases line up with TRBD1. Trimming took 2 bases from V and 1 from J; bases not matched to a gene: 2. Germline CDR1 reads SEHNR; CDR2 reads FQNEAQ (reference sequence). The CDR3 extends over 14 amino acids. The CDR3 is CASSLQGVSYEQYF. The CDR3 bases are TGTGCCAGCAGCTTACAGGGGGTGTCCTACGAGCAGTACTTC.

In this sample, this clonotype turned up many times. The J gene is TRBJ2-1, the V gene TRBV5-5; the match to TRBD2 covers 9 bases. The CDR3 is made up of 15 amino acids. The J segment lost 2 bases and the V segment lost 0 bases, leaving 0 bases of the junction unmatched. Per the germline V gene, CDR1 is SGHKS and CDR2 is YYEKEE (reference sequence). The CDR3 nucleotides are TGTGCCAGCAGCTTGGGACTAGCGGCCTACAATGAGCAGTTCTTC. The encoded protein is CASSLGLAAYNEQFF.

J is TRBJ1-2 and V is TRBV19; tentative D call: TRBD1 (5 bases). CDR3 length: 13 residues. Germline CDR1 LNHDA, CDR2 SQIVND (reference sequence). Trimming pared 7 bases from V and 3 bases from J, leaving 12 bases between. CDR3 in DNA: TGTGCCAGTACCCCGGGACGGGACTATGGCTACACCTTC. Translation: CASTPGRDYGYTF.

This clonotype was counted ten times or more. The V gene is TRBV12-3 or TRBV12-4, the J gene TRBJ2-2; D not resolved. The CDR3 contains 11 residues. The V gene lost 7 bases and the J gene lost 4 bases, with 4 bases spanning the gap. For the CDR3, the DNA is TGTGCCAGCACTGCCACCGGGGAGCTGTTTTTT. Protein product: CASTATGELFF.

The J gene is TRBJ2-5, the V gene TRBV29-1, with 14 bases fitting TRBD2. V shed 6 bases, J shed 1 base, and the junction held 10 bases outside the gene matches. This CDR3 spans 17 amino acids. Per the germline V gene, CDR1 is SQVTM and CDR2 is ANQGSEA. The CDR3 DNA follows: TGCAGCGTCGGACTAGCGGGAGGCGCCCATATCCAAGAGACCCAGTACTTC. Its protein product is CSVGLAGGAHIQETQYF.

The gene calls are TRBV12-3 or TRBV12-4 and TRBJ2-5; TRBD2 matches at 9 bases. V was pared by 6 bases and J by 5 bases, with 4 bases of the junction left unmatched. The CDR3 has 13 residues. CDR3 region: CASSRGGAETQYF. In DNA form, the CDR3 reads TGTGCCAGCAGCCGCGGGGGGGCGGAGACCCAGTACTTC.

This clonotype was detected many times. The V call is TRBV4-2, the J call TRBJ2-1; 10 bases line up with TRBD1. Germline CDR1 is LGHNA and CDR2 is YNFKEQ. CDR3 size: 17 residues. V gave up 0 bases and J gave up 7 bases; unmatched junction bases: 9. In nucleotides, the CDR3 is TGTGCCAGCAGCCAAGATGCCCGGGACAGGGGAAAAAATGAGCAGTTCTTC. Amino acids: CASSQDARDRGKNEQFF.

This clonotype was seen at least ten times. The rearrangement joins TRBV4-1 to TRBJ1-4; the D is unclear. Germline V gene lookup returns CDR1 MGHRA and CDR2 YSYEKL. Trimming left V 4 bases short and J 0 bases short, with 9 bases between. This CDR3 region has 15 residues. This chain's CDR3 is CASSLNSATNEKLFF. The CDR3 DNA follows: TGCGCCAGCAGCCTGAACAGTGCAACTAATGAAAAACTGTTTTTT.

The chain is built from TRBV3-1 and TRBJ2-2; tentatively, D is TRBD2 (6 bases). The ends were cut back, 3 bases at V and 4 bases at J, with 9 bases in the middle. CDR1 and CDR2 from the germline V gene are LGHDT and YNNKEL (reference sequence). The CDR3 sequence is 14 residues long. The CDR3 protein is CASSQTSFTGELFF. CDR3 coding DNA: TGTGCCAGCAGCCAGACTAGTTTCACCGGGGAGCTGTTTTTT.

The chain uses TRBV20-1 and TRBJ1-4; D perhaps matches TRBD1 (6 bases). The CDR3 has 13 residues. Germline assignment: CDR1 DFQATT and CDR2 SNEGSKA (reference sequence). Trimming pared 6 bases from V and 5 bases from J, leaving 13 bases between. Here the CDR3 reads CSAGRGGNEKLFF. In DNA, the CDR3 is TGCAGTGCCGGACGTGGGGGCAATGAAAAACTGTTTTTT.

With regard to this clonotype: The CDR3 carries no conserved terminal phenylalanine or tryptophan, so it likely arises from a read error. The rearrangement joins TRBV20-1 to TRBJ2-1; 14 bases are a match to TRBD2. Trimming cost V 2 bases and J 9 bases; bases outside gene matches: 3. The CDR3 contains 14 residues. Per the germline V gene, CDR1 is DFQATT and CDR2 is SNEGSKA (reference sequence). This CDR3 reads CSARRLAGGFEQFL. The CDR3 region has the DNA TGCAGTGCTAGACGACTAGCGGGAGGGTTTGAGCAGTTCTTA.

V gene TRBV6-5 combines with J gene TRBJ1-3, with TRBD1 as a possible D gene (6 bases). The CDR3 extends over 15 amino acids. Trimming shortened V by 8 bases and J by 1 base, and 15 bases separated the two germline ends. The germline V gene encodes CDR1 MNHEY and CDR2 SVGAGI. In DNA, the CDR3 is TGTGCCAGCCGACCTGGACAGTCATCTGGAAACACCATATATTTT. It specifies CASRPGQSSGNTIYF.

This clonotype was detected a few times. The chain employs TRBV7-3 and TRBJ2-1; 13 bases line up with TRBD2. The CDR3 has 15 amino acids. With 5 bases clipped from V and 9 bases from J, the junction kept 7 bases outside the gene matches. CDR1 SGHTA and CDR2 FQGTGA come from the germline V gene. CDR3 amino acids: CASSTGGTSGIEQFF. The CDR3 coding sequence is TGTGCCAGCAGCACAGGGGGGACTAGCGGGATTGAGCAGTTCTTC.

This clonotype occurred many times. The chain employs TRBV7-2 and TRBJ2-1; 11 bases align to TRBD2. The V and J ends lost 5 bases and 4 bases, in that order; junction bases with no gene match: 10. The CDR3 extends over 17 amino acids. Germline V gives CDR1 SGHTA, CDR2 FQGNSA. The CDR3 bases are TGTGCCAGCAGCCCGGTTCCGGGACTAGCGGATTACAATGAGCAGTTCTTC. It encodes CASSPVPGLADYNEQFF.

This clonotype has more than one count but fewer than ten. The chain has TRBV11-2 and TRBJ2-6; no clear D. The CDR3 runs to 17 residues. Per the germline V gene, CDR1 is SGHAT and CDR2 is FQNNGV. Trimming removed 3 bases at V and 2 bases at J, with 14 bases between. The CDR3 DNA follows: TGTGCCAGCAGCTTGGTCTTTTGGGGAACTGGGGCCAACGTCCTGACTTTC. This codes for CASSLVFWGTGANVLTF.

This clonotype was recorded a few times. The chain recombines TRBV7-3 with TRBJ2-2; TRBD2 matches at 7 bases. The CDR3 is 16 amino acids. CDR1 is SGHTA, CDR2 FQGTGA, per germline. V lost 3 bases and J lost 5; bases outside the gene matches: 9. This CDR3 is CASSFMGGSLTGELFF. Here the CDR3 DNA reads TGTGCCAGCAGCTTTATGGGCGGGAGTCTTACCGGGGAGCTGTTTTTT.

The V call is TRBV2, the J call TRBJ2-7; maybe TRBD2 (5 bases). Deletions cut 1 base from V and 0 bases from J, with 7 bases between. Germline loops: CDR1 SNHLY, CDR2 FYNNEI. The CDR3 covers 14 residues. In nucleotides, the CDR3 is TGTGCCAGCAGTGAAGTTCGGGGCTCCTACGAGCAGTACTTC. Its protein is CASSEVRGSYEQYF. The complete variable domain, with remaining parts taken from reference TRBV2 and TRBJ2-7, reads EPEVTQTPSHQVTQMGQEVILRCVPISNHLYFYWYRQILGQKVEFLVSFYNNEISEKSEIFDDQFSVERPDGSNFTLKIRSTKLEDSAMYFCASSEVRGSYEQYFGPGTRLTVT.

This clonotype was recorded a few times. V and J are TRBV5-1 and TRBJ2-3; D is undetermined. CDR3 length equals 15 residues. The V gene lost 0 bases and the J gene lost 2 bases, with 10 bases spanning the gap. The germline V gene encodes CDR1 SGHRS and CDR2 YFSETQ. In DNA, the CDR3 is TGCGCCAGCAGCTTGGCGTGGCAGAACACAGATACGCAGTATTTT. The encoded protein is CASSLAWQNTDTQYF. Together with reference TRBV5-1 and TRBJ2-3, the CDR3 gives the full variable domain: KAGVTQTPRYLIKTRGQQVTLSCSPISGHRSVSWYQQTPGQGLQFLFEYFSETQRNKGNFPGRFSGRQFSNSRSEMNVSTLELGDSALYLCASSLAWQNTDTQYFGPGTRLTVL.

Concerning this clonotype: Since a much larger clone is just one base distant, this may be a read error. The chain combines TRBV5-5 with TRBJ2-1, with 11 bases matching TRBD1. The CDR3 totals 14 residues. Germline V gives CDR1 SGHKS, CDR2 YYEKEE (reference sequence). This CDR3 is CAGSPGQGDSEQFF. The DNA for the CDR3 is TGTGCCGGCAGCCCGGGACAGGGGGACAGTGAGCAGTTCTTC.

In this sample, this clonotype turned up a few times. V usage is TRBV7-8 and J usage is TRBJ1-5; D possibly corresponds to TRBD1 (5 bases). Germline CDR1 SGHVS, CDR2 FQNEAQ. Trimming took off 1 base at V and 4 bases at J, with 11 bases between the two ends. CDR3 length equals 15 residues. CDR3 bases: TGTGCCAGCAGCTTAGGGGATCGGGGGAATCAGCCCCAGCATTTT. Amino acid sequence: CASSLGDRGNQPQHF.

This chain links TRBV12-3 or TRBV12-4 with TRBJ1-4; 9 nucleotides line up with TRBD1. J lost 7 bases, V lost 1 base, and 4 bases had no gene match. This CDR3 comprises 15 residues. CDR3 residues: CASSLDGTGSEKLFF. The CDR3 coding sequence is TGTGCCAGCAGTTTAGACGGGACAGGGTCTGAAAAACTGTTTTTT.

This clonotype was seen more than once but under ten times. The chain joins TRBV5-1 to TRBJ1-1, with D uncertain. Germline CDR1 SGHRS, CDR2 YFSETQ. The CDR3 is 14 residues long. V lost 4 bases and J 4 bases, leaving 14 bases between the germline ends. The CDR3 DNA is TGCGCCAGCAGCCCAGGAGGGATAGGCACTGAAGCTTTCTTT. Amino acid sequence: CASSPGGIGTEAFF.

This clonotype showed up just a few times. The chain carries TRBV6-2 or TRBV6-3 and TRBJ2-1; TRBD2 matches 11 bases. The CDR3 is made up of 15 amino acids. Germline V gene sequence: CDR1 MNHEY, CDR2 SVGEGT. V shed 4 bases, J shed 9 bases, and the junction held 8 bases outside the gene matches. CDR3 residues: CASSSGLAGLTEQFF. DNA of the CDR3: TGTGCCAGCAGTTCCGGACTAGCGGGTCTAACTGAGCAGTTCTTC.

This clonotype was observed at least ten times. J is TRBJ2-5 and V is TRBV20-1, with 9 bases fitting TRBD2. CDR1 is DFQATT, CDR2 SNEGSKA, per germline (reference sequence). The CDR3 runs 15 residues. V was pared by 2 bases and J by 3 bases, with 7 bases of the junction left unmatched. The CDR3 region is CSARSLAGREETQYF. The CDR3 DNA sequence: TGCAGTGCTAGATCCCTAGCGGGGAGGGAAGAGACCCAGTACTTC.

This clonotype was seen more than once but under ten times. The rearrangement joins TRBV19 to TRBJ1-2, with D unclear. V lost 4 bases and J lost 3, with 12 bases in between. The germline gives CDR1 LNHDA, CDR2 SQIVND (reference sequence). This CDR3 is built from 14 residues. The CDR3, as DNA: TGTGCCAGTAGTACTGATGGAAGTTACTATGGCTACACCTTC. It encodes CASSTDGSYYGYTF. The complete variable domain, with remaining parts taken from reference TRBV19 and TRBJ1-2, reads DGGITQSPKYLFRKEGQNVTLSCEQNLNHDAMYWYRQDPGQGLRLIYYSQIVNDFQKGDIAEGYSVSREKKESFPLTVTSAQKNPTAFYLCASSTDGSYYGYTFGSGTRLTVV.

This clonotype was seen many times. The chain combines TRBV7-2 with TRBJ1-4; D is unresolved. This CDR3 has 15 amino acids. The ends were cut back, 0 bases at V and 1 base at J, with 6 bases in the middle. Germline CDR1 SGHTA, CDR2 FQGNSA. The CDR3 DNA reads as TGTGCCAGCAGCTTAGCCCGGGGAACTAATGAAAAACTGTTTTTT. Translation gives CASSLARGTNEKLFF.